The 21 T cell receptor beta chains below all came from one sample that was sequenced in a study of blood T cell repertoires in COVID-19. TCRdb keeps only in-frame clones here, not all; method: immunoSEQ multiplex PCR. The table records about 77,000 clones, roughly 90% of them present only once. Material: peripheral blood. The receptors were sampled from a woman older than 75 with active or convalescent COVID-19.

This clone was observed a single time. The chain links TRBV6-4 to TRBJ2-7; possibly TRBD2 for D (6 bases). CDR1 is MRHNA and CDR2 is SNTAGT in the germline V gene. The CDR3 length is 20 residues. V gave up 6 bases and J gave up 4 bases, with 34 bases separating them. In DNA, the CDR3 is TGTGCCAGCAGGGGAGGCAGACCGCCGGTTCAATCAGACTTAGAATACGAGCAGTACTTC. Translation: CASRGGRPPVQSDLEYEQYF.

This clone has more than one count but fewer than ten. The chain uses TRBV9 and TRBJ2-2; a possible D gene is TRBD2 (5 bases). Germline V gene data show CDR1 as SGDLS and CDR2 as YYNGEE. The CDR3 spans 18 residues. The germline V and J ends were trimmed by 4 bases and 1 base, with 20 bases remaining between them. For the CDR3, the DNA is TGTGCCAGCAGCCCCTTGACGGGGATAACGAGGAACACCGGGGAGCTGTTTTTT. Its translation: CASSPLTGITRNTGELFF.

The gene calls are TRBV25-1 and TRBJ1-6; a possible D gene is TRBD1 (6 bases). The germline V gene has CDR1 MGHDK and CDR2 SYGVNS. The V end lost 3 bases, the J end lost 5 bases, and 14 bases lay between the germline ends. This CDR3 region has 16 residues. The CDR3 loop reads CASSDYGQLNNSPLHF. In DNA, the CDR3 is TGTGCCAGCAGTGACTACGGACAGCTTAATAATTCACCCCTCCACTTT.

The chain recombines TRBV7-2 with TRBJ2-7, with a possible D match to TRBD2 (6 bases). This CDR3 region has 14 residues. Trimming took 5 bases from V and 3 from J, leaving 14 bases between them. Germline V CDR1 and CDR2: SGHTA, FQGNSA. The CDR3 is CASSGGTVFYEQYF. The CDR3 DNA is TGTGCCAGCAGCGGGGGGACTGTTTTCTACGAGCAGTACTTC.

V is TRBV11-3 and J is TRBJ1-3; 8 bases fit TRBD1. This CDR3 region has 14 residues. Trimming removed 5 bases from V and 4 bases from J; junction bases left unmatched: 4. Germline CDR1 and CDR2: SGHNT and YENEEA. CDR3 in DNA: TGTGCCAGCAGCCAGACAGGGGCAGGAAACACCATATATTTT. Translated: CASSQTGAGNTIYF.

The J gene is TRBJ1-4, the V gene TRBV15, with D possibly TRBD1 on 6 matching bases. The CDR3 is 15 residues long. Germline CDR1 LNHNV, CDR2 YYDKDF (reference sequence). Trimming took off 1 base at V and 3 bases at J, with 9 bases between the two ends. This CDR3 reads CATSRGGGANEKLFF. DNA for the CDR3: TGTGCCACCAGCAGAGGAGGGGGTGCTAATGAAAAACTGTTTTTT.

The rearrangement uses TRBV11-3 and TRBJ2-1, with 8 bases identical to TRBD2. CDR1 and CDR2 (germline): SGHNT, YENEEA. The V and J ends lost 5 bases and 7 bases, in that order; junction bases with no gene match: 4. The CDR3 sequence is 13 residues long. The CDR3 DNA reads TGTGCCAGCAGCAGCGGGAGAGGGAATGAGCAGTTCTTC. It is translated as CASSSGRGNEQFF.

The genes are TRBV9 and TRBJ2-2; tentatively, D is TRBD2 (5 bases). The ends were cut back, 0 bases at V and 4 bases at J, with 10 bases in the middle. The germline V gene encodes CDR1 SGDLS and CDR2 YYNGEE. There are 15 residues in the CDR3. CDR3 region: CASSVGSGGTGELFF. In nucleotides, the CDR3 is TGTGCCAGCAGCGTAGGTTCAGGAGGCACCGGGGAGCTGTTTTTT.

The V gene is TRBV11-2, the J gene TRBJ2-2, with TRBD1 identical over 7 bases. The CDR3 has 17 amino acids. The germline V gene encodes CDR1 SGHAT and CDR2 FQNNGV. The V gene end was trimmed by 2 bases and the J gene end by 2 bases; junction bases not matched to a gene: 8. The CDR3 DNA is TGTGCCAGCAGCTTACGGGGACAGAACCCCAACACCGGGGAGCTGTTTTTT. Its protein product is CASSLRGQNPNTGELFF.

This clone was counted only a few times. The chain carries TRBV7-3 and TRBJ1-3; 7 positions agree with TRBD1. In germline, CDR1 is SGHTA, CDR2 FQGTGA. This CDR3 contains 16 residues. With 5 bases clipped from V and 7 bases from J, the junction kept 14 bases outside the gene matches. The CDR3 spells CASSPGQVGGGNTIYF. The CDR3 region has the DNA TGTGCCAGCAGCCCGGGCCAAGTAGGGGGCGGGAACACCATATATTTT.

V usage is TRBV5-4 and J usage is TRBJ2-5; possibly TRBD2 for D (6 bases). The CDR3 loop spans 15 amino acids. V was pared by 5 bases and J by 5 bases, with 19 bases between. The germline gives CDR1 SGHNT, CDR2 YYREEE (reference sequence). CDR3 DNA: TGTGCCAGCAGGGCCGGGACTTTGGTCGGGGAGACCCAGTACTTC. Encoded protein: CASRAGTLVGETQYF.

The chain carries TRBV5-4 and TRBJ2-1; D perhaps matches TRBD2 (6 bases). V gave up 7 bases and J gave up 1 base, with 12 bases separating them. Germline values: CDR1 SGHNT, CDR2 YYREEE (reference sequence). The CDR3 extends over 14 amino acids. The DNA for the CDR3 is TGTGCCAGCGCTGGGGGGTTATCCTACAATGAGCAGTTCTTC. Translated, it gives CASAGGLSYNEQFF.

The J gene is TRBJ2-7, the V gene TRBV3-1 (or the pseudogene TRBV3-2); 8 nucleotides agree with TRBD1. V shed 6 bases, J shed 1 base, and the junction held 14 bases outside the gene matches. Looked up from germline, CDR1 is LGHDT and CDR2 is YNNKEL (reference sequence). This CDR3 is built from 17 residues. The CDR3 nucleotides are TGTGCCAGCAGGTCAGAGGGACAGGAGCCCCTTTCCTACGAGCAGTACTTC. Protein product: CASRSEGQEPLSYEQYF.

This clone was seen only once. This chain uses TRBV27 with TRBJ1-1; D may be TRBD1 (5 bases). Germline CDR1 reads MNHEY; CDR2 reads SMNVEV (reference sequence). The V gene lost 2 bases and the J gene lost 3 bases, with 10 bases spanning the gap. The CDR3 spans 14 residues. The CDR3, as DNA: TGTGCCAGCAGTTTAAGGGGCAGACACACTGAAGCTTTCTTT. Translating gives CASSLRGRHTEAFF.

CDR3 bases: TGCGCCAGCAGCTTGGAAGGACGGACTCTGAACACTGAAGCTTTCTTT. Residues: CASSLEGRTLNTEAFF. The chain combines TRBV5-1 with TRBJ1-1; no reliable D call. CDR1 is SGHRS and CDR2 is YFSETQ in the germline V gene. V dropped 0 bases and J dropped 0 bases, with 12 bases sitting between them. The CDR3 extends over 16 amino acids. The whole variable domain, filled in from reference TRBV5-1 and TRBJ1-1, reads KAGVTQTPRYLIKTRGQQVTLSCSPISGHRSVSWYQQTPGQGLQFLFEYFSETQRNKGNFPGRFSGRQFSNSRSEMNVSTLELGDSALYLCASSLEGRTLNTEAFFGQGTRLTVV.

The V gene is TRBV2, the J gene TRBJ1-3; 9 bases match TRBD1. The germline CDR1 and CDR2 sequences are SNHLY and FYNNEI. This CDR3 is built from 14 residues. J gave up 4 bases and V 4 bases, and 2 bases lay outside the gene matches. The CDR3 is CASSAGTGGNTIYF. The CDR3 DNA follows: TGTGCCAGCAGTGCCGGGACAGGGGGAAACACCATATATTTT.

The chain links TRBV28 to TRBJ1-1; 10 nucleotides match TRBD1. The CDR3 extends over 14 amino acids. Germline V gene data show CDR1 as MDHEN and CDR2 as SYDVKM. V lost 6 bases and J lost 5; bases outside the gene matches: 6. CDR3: CASSSTGGRTEAFF. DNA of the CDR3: TGTGCCAGCAGCTCGACAGGGGGCCGGACTGAAGCTTTCTTT.

The CDR3 coding sequence is TGTGCCAGCAGCGCAGGACTTGATATTTCGGGGCAGTACTTC. Translation gives CASSAGLDISGQYF. This chain connects TRBV3-1 (or the pseudogene TRBV3-2) to TRBJ2-7, with a tentative D call TRBD2 (5 bases). The CDR3 is 14 residues long. The V gene's germline CDR1 is LGHDT and CDR2 YNNKEL (reference sequence). V was pared by 5 bases and J by 9 bases, with 20 bases between.

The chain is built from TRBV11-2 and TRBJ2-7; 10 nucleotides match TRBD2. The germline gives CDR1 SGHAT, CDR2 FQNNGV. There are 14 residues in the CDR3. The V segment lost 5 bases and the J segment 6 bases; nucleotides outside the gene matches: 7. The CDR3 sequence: CASSRGLAGVEQYF. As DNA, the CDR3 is TGTGCCAGCAGCCGGGGGCTAGCGGGGGTCGAGCAGTACTTC.

The CDR3 DNA reads TGTGCCAGCAGCAAGCGGACAGGGCCCGGGGAGCTGTTTTTT. Protein product: CASSKRTGPGELFF. The chain carries TRBV7-2 and TRBJ2-2; 8 bases match TRBD1. V lost 5 bases and J lost 6; bases outside the gene matches: 5. The CDR3 is 14 residues long. CDR1 and CDR2 (germline): SGHTA, FQGNSA. Filled out from reference TRBV7-2 and TRBJ2-2, the complete variable domain reads GAGVSQSPSNKVTEKGKDVELRCDPISGHTALYWYRQSLGQGLEFLIYFQGNSAPDKSGLPSDRFSAERTGGSVSTLTIQRTQQEDSAVYLCASSKRTGPGELFFGEGSRLTVL.

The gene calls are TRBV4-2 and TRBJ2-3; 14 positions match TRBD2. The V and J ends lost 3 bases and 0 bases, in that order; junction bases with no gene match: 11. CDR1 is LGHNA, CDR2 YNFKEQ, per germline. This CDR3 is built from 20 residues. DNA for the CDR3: TGTGCCAGCAGCCATCCGACCGGGACTAGCGGGGGCCCTAGCACAGATACGCAGTATTTT. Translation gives CASSHPTGTSGGPSTDTQYF.